The entry that follows covers one T cell receptor (beta chain) sequence. It has no known antigen specificity. No much larger clonotype is one base removed from it; base qualities were not supplied. In Seattle, one collaborating source enrolled patients while the infection was active and tracked those patients longitudinally over the course of disease. The collaborating institutions used their own protocols to collect whole blood in K2EDTA tubes. For TCRbeta analysis, collaborator samples were shipped as frozen whole blood, as isolated PBMCs, or as DNA extracted from either sample type. Trimming at the junction amounts to 0 bases on V and 3 bases on J, and the germline ends lie 8 bases apart. Based on the germline V gene, the CDR1 and CDR2 sequences are SGHTA and FQGTGA. The CDR3 covers 14 residues, taking in both the cysteine and the phenylalanine. Just CDR3 DNA is preserved here, 42 bases in frame from base 1.

These data come from a study of blood T cell repertoires in COVID-19 (TCRdb year 2020). Concerning the study at large: The collaborator samples originated in the United States, Italy and Spain and spanned the acute and convalescent phases of COVID-19. Subjects who had been exposed to COVID-19, were actively infected with it, or had recovered from it provided the deeply sampled blood TCRbeta repertoires that made up the dataset. The samples were drawn from the first 160 participants of the ongoing ImmuneRACE study and from 1,254 subjects provided by 6 global collaborators. Nearly every sample came with metadata listing a de-identified subject ID, COVID-19 status, age in years and sex. The repertoires were released in a freely available public database meant as a resource for research on the immune response to SARS-CoV-2. The prospective study material was composed of cDNA or gDNA derived from T cells, B-cell-depleted T cells, or PBMCs. Where available, HLA class I and class II types were obtained from metadata supplied by the sample provider rather than from assay-based typing. Beyond this particular receptor, the publication reports: How much clinical and demographic metadata was included differed by source and by participant, and the metadata was provided uncurated.

The immunoSEQ Assay, a bias-controlled multiplex PCR, was used to amplify TCRbeta CDR3 regions from genomic DNA. As for the original processing: Within the assay, amplification of reference gene primers was used to estimate how many nucleated cells each sample contained. To quantify the absolute abundance of each unique TCRbeta CDR3 rearrangement, sequence reads were collapsed and filtered. For each sample, productive Simpson clonality was calculated as the square root of Simpson's diversity index over productive rearrangements. TCRdb carries this immuneACCESS record with in-frame sequences only. Its versions omit some clonotypes, under half of them owing to an unresolved V gene in the studies checked, with the rest unexplained. Clone size and the V and J calls come from that table; the DNA yielded D and trimming. The sample table contains some 130,000 clones; only one count was recorded for about 89% of them. The ten largest clones represent approximately 10% of the sample.

This receptor was taken from a woman in her 70s with COVID-19, enrolled during active disease. The V and J genes are TRBV7-3 and TRBJ1-2, with no D gene named confidently. Sequencing was performed on peripheral blood. CDR3 protein: CASSLTKGDYGYTF. The DNA is as follows: TGTGCCAGCAGCTTAACGAAGGGAGACTATGGCTACACCTTC.